The 9 T cell receptor beta chains given below trace back to one sample, sequenced in a study of control samples from healthy donors and cancer patients. Generated by immunoSEQ multiplex PCR, the TCRdb table keeps only in-frame clones and is missing some. The repertoire holds some 150,000 clones, 93% seen once, with around 2.5% in the top ten. Sequenced material: blood. These receptors were collected from a man in his forties or fifties in good health.

The chain is built from TRBV3-1 (or the pseudogene TRBV3-2) and TRBJ2-1; unclear D gene. This CDR3 has 20 residues. Germline CDR1 and CDR2: LGHDT and YNNKEL (reference sequence). V was shortened by 0 bases and J by 6 bases, with 27 bases between the two germline ends. The CDR3 nucleotides are TGTGCCAGCAGCCAAGATGGTTATAGTTCCGTCTCGTTCCGAGGCAATGAGCAGTTCTTC. It encodes CASSQDGYSSVSFRGNEQFF.

This chain uses TRBV15 with TRBJ1-1; perhaps TRBD1 as D (6 bases). V was trimmed by 1 base and J by 10 bases, leaving 22 bases between them. The CDR3 has 16 amino acids. Germline-derived CDR1 and CDR2 are LNHNV and YYDKDF (reference sequence). CDR3 bases: TGTGCCACCAGCAGAGGTGGGCGGGGGCACGGGGATGCAGCTTTCTTT. Protein: CATSRGGRGHGDAAFF.

The chain has TRBV5-4 and TRBJ1-2; D is unclear. This CDR3 region has 14 residues. Per germline, CDR1 SGHNT and CDR2 YYREEE (reference sequence). The germline V and J ends were trimmed by 0 bases and 6 bases, with 12 bases remaining between them. CDR3 residues: CASSLGEGLDGYTF. In DNA form, the CDR3 reads TGTGCCAGCAGCTTGGGGGAGGGTTTGGATGGCTACACCTTC.

The V gene is TRBV5-1, the J gene TRBJ1-6, with a weak D call TRBD1 (5 bases). The CDR3 sequence is 16 residues long. V gave up 0 bases and J gave up 0 bases, with 7 bases separating them. The germline gives CDR1 SGHRS, CDR2 YFSETQ. The CDR3 region is CASSLDRSSYNSPLHF. The CDR3 region has the DNA TGCGCCAGCAGCTTGGACAGGAGCTCCTATAATTCACCCCTCCACTTT.

V is TRBV28 and J is TRBJ1-2; 8 bases are shared with TRBD1. This CDR3 contains 12 residues. V was clipped by 5 bases and J by 5 bases; unmatched bases: 1. Germline V lookup: CDR1 MDHEN, CDR2 SYDVKM. The CDR3 DNA sequence: TGTGCCAGCAGTCGGACAGGGTATGGCTACACCTTC. Translating it yields CASSRTGYGYTF.

A single count supports this clone. The chain is built from TRBV28 and TRBJ1-2; D uncertain. CDR3 length: 11 amino acids. Germline CDR1 is MDHEN and CDR2 is SYDVKM. The V gene lost 3 bases and the J gene lost 5 bases, with 4 bases spanning the gap. The CDR3 nucleotides are TGTGCCAGCAGTTTTACGTATGGCTACACCTTC. Translation: CASSFTYGYTF.

This clone has only one observation. The V call is TRBV28, the J call TRBJ1-1, with unresolved D. The ends were cut back, 7 bases at V and 1 base at J, with 13 bases in the middle. Germline CDR1 reads MDHEN; CDR2 reads SYDVKM. The CDR3 runs to 14 residues. In DNA, the CDR3 is TGTGCCAGCACCGGGAATGTGAAGAACACTGAAGCTTTCTTT. This gives the protein CASTGNVKNTEAFF.

The chain recombines TRBV29-1 with TRBJ1-4; TRBD1 agrees at 7 bases. There are 12 residues in the CDR3. Germline CDR1 and CDR2: SQVTM and ANQGSEA. The junction had 7 bases not matched to a gene; V was cut back by 7 bases and J by 8 bases. CDR3 nucleotide sequence: TGCAGCGCTAGACAGGGAGGAGAAAAACTGTTTTTT. This translates into CSARQGGEKLFF.

J is TRBJ2-7 and V is TRBV4-1, with TRBD2 matching 14 bases. Germline V gives CDR1 MGHRA, CDR2 YSYEKL. This CDR3 contains 17 residues. With V trimmed by 3 bases and J by 3 bases, 7 bases remained unmatched. CDR3 coding DNA: TGCGCCAGCAGCCAGGTCGGGACTAGCGGGGGACTCTACGAGCAGTACTTC. This codes for CASSQVGTSGGLYEQYF.